Each of the 12 T cell receptor beta chains below was sequenced from the same sample in a study of shared clonotypes between healthy human individuals (TCRdb year 2020). The library was generated by the immunoSEQ multiplex PCR assay. In TCRdb, the immuneACCESS table is reduced to in-frame sequences with V and J assigned. These tables do not hold every clone; where another copy was compared, an unresolved V gene accounts for under half, and the others remain unexplained. The table for this sample lists 1,100,000 or so clones; about 84% of them were counted only once. The ten largest make up approximately 0.5% of the sample. The sample consisted of memory CD4+ T cells from PBMCs. The sample's cell subset or site label is to be understood as: CD45RA-negative fraction. Every receptor here comes from a young man in good health. Some clones in this sample may be carry-over from other donors' samples.

This clone was observed at least ten times. The chain couples TRBV28 to TRBJ2-7, with 12 bases that match TRBD2. Germline CDR1 MDHEN, CDR2 SYDVKM. The CDR3 runs to 19 residues. The trim removed 5 bases at V and 2 bases at J, leaving 16 bases unmatched. The CDR3 DNA follows: TGTGCCAGCAGTCCATTCAGGACTAGCGGGACATCTAGGACCTACGAGCAGTACTTC. Translating gives CASSPFRTSGTSRTYEQYF.

There are a few counts of this clone. The chain uses TRBV18 and TRBJ1-5; no reliable D call. V gave up 6 bases and J gave up 8 bases, with 14 bases separating them. The CDR3 is 13 amino acids. Germline V gene data show CDR1 as KGHSH and CDR2 as LQKENI. The DNA of the CDR3 is TGTGCCAGCTCTCCCACTTTGAAGGAGCCCCAGCATTTT. Translated, it gives CASSPTLKEPQHF.

This clone showed up many times. V is TRBV19 and J is TRBJ2-4, with 8 bases aligning to TRBD1. V lost 10 bases, J lost 1 base, and 9 bases stayed unmatched. Per the germline V gene, CDR1 is LNHDA and CDR2 is SQIVND (reference sequence). The CDR3 extends over 15 amino acids. The CDR3 nucleotides are TGTGCCAAATCGACAGGGGTGCGGGCCAAAAACATTCAGTACTTC. Translated: CAKSTGVRAKNIQYF. Combining the CDR3 with reference TRBV19 and TRBJ2-4 gives the whole variable domain DGGITQSPKYLFRKEGQNVTLSCEQNLNHDAMYWYRQDPGQGLRLIYYSQIVNDFQKGDIAEGYSVSREKKESFPLTVTSAQKNPTAFYLCAKSTGVRAKNIQYFGAGTRLSVL.

This clone was recorded only once. This chain joins TRBV5-1 and TRBJ2-2, with D perhaps being TRBD1 or TRBD2 (5 bases each). Deletions cut 0 bases from V and 5 bases from J, with 11 bases between. The CDR3 length is 15 residues. The germline V gene has CDR1 SGHRS and CDR2 YFSETQ. CDR3 sequence: CASSLGWGRTGELFF. As DNA, the CDR3 is TGCGCCAGCAGCTTGGGTTGGGGGAGAACCGGGGAGCTGTTTTTT.

The genes are TRBV7-2 and TRBJ2-7; D might be TRBD2 (6 bases). The CDR3 consists of 14 residues. In germline, CDR1 is SGHTA, CDR2 FQGNSA. Between the trimmed V and J ends, which lost 3 bases and 4 bases, there was a span of 13 bases. CDR3 loop: CASSFRGNSYEQYF. The CDR3 coding sequence is TGTGCCAGCAGCTTCCGCGGGAACAGTTACGAGCAGTACTTC.

The chain carries TRBV9 and TRBJ1-2; perhaps TRBD1 as D (5 bases). V lost 3 bases and J 5 bases, leaving 14 bases between the germline ends. CDR1 is SGDLS and CDR2 is YYNGEE in the germline V gene. The CDR3 sequence is 14 residues long. This CDR3 reads CASSDPRGRYGYTF. The CDR3 DNA sequence: TGTGCCAGCAGCGATCCGAGGGGTCGTTATGGCTACACCTTC.

The chain is built from TRBV27 and TRBJ2-1, with D perhaps TRBD1 (6 bases). The ends were cut back, 0 bases at V and 2 bases at J, with 11 bases in the middle. In germline, CDR1 is MNHEY, CDR2 SMNVEV (reference sequence). This CDR3 contains 16 residues. CDR3 sequence (DNA): TGTGCCAGCAGTTTATCAGGGGGTCTACCCTACAATGAGCAGTTCTTC. This sequence encodes CASSLSGGLPYNEQFF.

CDR3 sequence: CASSLGSSLGGEQFF. CDR3 coding DNA: TGTGCCAGCAGCTTGGGGTCTAGTCTTGGTGGTGAGCAGTTCTTC. J is TRBJ2-1 and V is TRBV9, with D unresolved. This CDR3 comprises 15 residues. Deletions cut 4 bases from V and 9 bases from J, with 20 bases between. Germline-derived CDR1 and CDR2 are SGDLS and YYNGEE.

This chain connects TRBV12-5 to TRBJ2-7; D unresolved. V lost 5 bases and J 5 bases, leaving 10 bases between the germline ends. This CDR3 contains 12 residues. Germline lookup yields CDR1 LGHNT and CDR2 FRNRAP. CDR3 DNA: TGTGCTAGTGGTCCCCAGAATAACGAGCAGTACTTC. Translated, it gives CASGPQNNEQYF.

The chain combines TRBV11-2 with TRBJ1-2; D remains ambiguous. The V gene lost 8 bases and the J gene lost 3 bases, with 13 bases spanning the gap. Germline CDR1 and CDR2: SGHAT and FQNNGV. This CDR3 comprises 13 residues. Here the CDR3 reads CASGPNGYYGYTF. The CDR3 region has the DNA TGTGCCAGCGGGCCAAATGGTTACTATGGCTACACCTTC.

V and J are TRBV29-1 and TRBJ2-4, with D maybe TRBD2 (6 bases). This CDR3 contains 13 residues. Germline lookup yields CDR1 SQVTM and CDR2 ANQGSEA. Trimming removed 6 bases at V and 3 bases at J, with 12 bases between. The CDR3 here is CSVGGFDKNIQYF. CDR3 DNA sequence: TGCAGCGTGGGGGGATTTGACAAAAACATTCAGTACTTC. Variable domain in full (rest from reference TRBV29-1 and TRBJ2-4): SAVISQKPSRDICQRGTSLTIQCQVDSQVTMMFWYRQQPGQSLTLIATANQGSEATYESGFVIDKFPISRPNLTFSTLTVSNMSPEDSSIYLCSVGGFDKNIQYFGAGTRLSVL.

The rearrangement links TRBV15 to TRBJ1-2; weak D call: TRBD1 (6 bases). Germline V gene lookup returns CDR1 LNHNV and CDR2 YYDKDF (reference sequence). V was clipped by 5 bases and J by 8 bases, with 15 bases between them. The CDR3 consists of 13 residues. CDR3 sequence (DNA): TGTGCCACCAGCTCGGGGGCGGAGGAGGGCTACACCTTC. Translation gives CATSSGAEEGYTF.